A single sample is the source of the 4 T cell receptor beta chains below, sequenced in a study of T cells in localized non-small cell lung cancer. Data came from immunoSEQ multiplex PCR; TCRdb stores just in-frame clones and leaves some out. The sample has tens of thousands of clones, 80% to 90% seen once; the top ten hold roughly 12%. Sample: peripheral blood, taken before any cancer treatment. These receptors all come from a female donor of 60 years or more with stage I lung adenocarcinoma.

This chain uses TRBV6-6 with TRBJ2-5; no firm D call. The germline gives CDR1 MNHNY, CDR2 SVGAGI (reference sequence). Trimming removed 7 bases at V and 4 bases at J, with 7 bases between. This CDR3 region has 11 residues. The CDR3 bases are TGTGCCAGCAATAAGGGAGAGACCCAGTACTTC. It codes for CASNKGETQYF.

This chain links TRBV5-1 with TRBJ1-1; D remains ambiguous. This CDR3 region has 15 residues. V was clipped by 0 bases and J by 2 bases, with 11 bases between them. CDR1 is SGHRS and CDR2 is YFSETQ in the germline V gene. The CDR3 sequence: CASSLEGGRNTEAFF. The CDR3 bases are TGCGCCAGCAGCTTGGAGGGAGGGCGCAACACTGAAGCTTTCTTT.

This clone was seen only once. The V gene is TRBV6-6, the J gene TRBJ2-1, with D unclear. CDR1 MNHNY and CDR2 SVGAGI come from the germline V gene (reference sequence). The CDR3 spans 13 residues. The V end was cut by 6 bases, the J end by 6 bases, with 12 bases between. The CDR3, as DNA: TGTGCCAGCAGCCGAGCCCTTGGCAATGAGCAGTTCTTC. Amino acid sequence: CASSRALGNEQFF.

The chain uses TRBV2 and TRBJ1-5; D may be TRBD1 (5 bases). CDR3 length: 14 residues. Germline V lookup: CDR1 SNHLY, CDR2 FYNNEI. Trimming removed 5 bases at V and 4 bases at J, with 12 bases between. Here the CDR3 DNA reads TGTGCCAGCAGTCTGTCATGGGGGAATCAGCCCCAGCATTTT. This translates into CASSLSWGNQPQHF.